This T cell receptor (beta chain) was sequenced for a study of shared clonotypes between healthy human individuals. Overall study results and limits: In general, naive subsets displayed greater estimated richness than memory subsets did. When compared with the clonotypes that were shared by all four sorted-subset donors, the non-shared clonotypes turned out to have lower generation probabilities.

A word on this clone: Its antigen is as yet unknown. This same CDR3 is encoded by further DNA sequences in the sample.

Germline V gene lookup returns CDR1 SGHRS and CDR2 YFSETQ. The V gene end was trimmed by 2 bases and the J gene end by 1 base; junction bases not matched to a gene: 2. The CDR3 length is 14 residues. Sequencing was performed with immunoSEQ multiplex PCR; in TCRdb, only in-frame clones are kept and a portion is missing. The sample consists of around 2,000,000 clones, roughly 94% of them appearing once. The receptor was isolated from a man between 18 and 29 years old in good health. The sample was naive CD4+ T cells sorted from blood. Subset reported: CD45RA+ positively selected. The chain links TRBV5-1 to TRBJ2-5, with 7 bases that match TRBD1. The CDR3 here is CASSLEGAQETQYF. For the CDR3, the DNA is TGCGCCAGCAGCTTAGAGGGGGCCCAAGAGACCCAGTACTTC. The whole variable domain, filled in from reference TRBV5-1 and TRBJ2-5, reads KAGVTQTPRYLIKTRGQQVTLSCSPISGHRSVSWYQQTPGQGLQFLFEYFSETQRNKGNFPGRFSGRQFSNSRSEMNVSTLELGDSALYLCASSLEGAQETQYFGPGTRLLVL.